This passage covers 8 T cell receptor beta chains from one sample sequenced in a study of T and B cells in COVID-19 patients. TRB rearrangements were amplified by multiplex PCR with BIOMED2 TRB-A/B primers. TCRdb ran MiXCR on the multiplex PCR reads and lists one entry per CDR3 protein. Of about 20,000 distinct CDR3 sequences in the sample, approximately 28% were seen once. Each TRB amplification used roughly 230-550 ng of genomic DNA from blood. Sequencing was done on a sample of blood. These receptors were taken from a human donor who had recovered from COVID-19.

The gene calls are TRBV24-1 and TRBJ2-2; 7 nucleotides line up with TRBD1. V was clipped by 2 bases and J by 1 base; unmatched bases: 3. This CDR3 has 16 amino acids. The germline gives CDR1 KGHDR, CDR2 SFDVKD. The CDR3 DNA sequence: TGTGCCACCAGTGATTCCTGGACAGGGAACACCGGGGAGCTGTTTTTT. Encoded protein: CATSDSWTGNTGELFF.

This clonotype was counted only a few times. The V and J genes are TRBV10-3 and TRBJ2-1; TRBD1 matches at 11 bases. Looked up from germline, CDR1 is ENHRY and CDR2 is SYGVKD. The CDR3 has 15 amino acids. V gave up 3 bases and J gave up 5 bases; unmatched junction bases: 3. CDR3 nucleotides: TGTGCCATCAGTGACGGGACAGGGGGTAACAATGAGCAGTTCTTC. The encoded protein is CAISDGTGGNNEQFF.

This chain links TRBV7-2 with TRBJ1-4; possible D gene TRBD1, 5 bases. Germline V gene sequence: CDR1 SGHTA, CDR2 FQGNSA. The CDR3 has 16 amino acids. The V gene lost 4 bases and the J gene lost 0 bases, with 12 bases spanning the gap. CDR3 sequence: CASSSRWGSTNEKLFF. CDR3 bases: TGTGCCAGCAGCTCTAGATGGGGGTCAACTAATGAAAAACTGTTTTTT. Combining the CDR3 with reference TRBV7-2 and TRBJ1-4 gives the whole variable domain GAGVSQSPSNKVTEKGKDVELRCDPISGHTALYWYRQSLGQGLEFLIYFQGNSAPDKSGLPSDRFSAERTGGSVSTLTIQRTQQEDSAVYLCASSSRWGSTNEKLFFGSGTQLSVL.

Concerning this clonotype: The missing conserved phenylalanine or tryptophan at the end of this CDR3 makes a read error likely. The chain recombines TRBV19 with TRBJ1-5; weak D call: TRBD1 (5 bases). V lost 3 bases and J 3 bases, leaving 9 bases between the germline ends. There are 14 residues in the CDR3. The germline V gene has CDR1 LNHDA and CDR2 SQIVND (reference sequence). In nucleotides, the CDR3 is TGTGCCAGTAGTATCGGACAATTCAATCAGCCCCAGCATTAT. Translating gives CASSIGQFNQPQHY.

This clonotype was counted between two and nine times. J is TRBJ2-5 and V is TRBV12-3 or TRBV12-4, with 9 nucleotides matching TRBD1. The ends lost 6 bases at V and 3 bases at J; junction bases unmatched: 11. This CDR3 contains 16 residues. This chain's CDR3 is CASSSLNRGPEETQYF. CDR3 nucleotide sequence: TGTGCCAGCAGCTCTTTGAACAGGGGGCCCGAAGAGACCCAGTACTTC.

This clonotype was seen a handful of times. The J gene is TRBJ1-5, the V gene TRBV19; TRBD1 aligns across 7 bases. The V segment lost 3 bases and the J segment 9 bases; nucleotides outside the gene matches: 11. Germline V gene data show CDR1 as LNHDA and CDR2 as SQIVND (reference sequence). This CDR3 has 15 residues. CDR3: CASSILTGPRWPQHF. The CDR3 DNA is TGTGCCAGTAGTATCCTGACAGGGCCTCGATGGCCCCAGCATTTT.

In its sample, this clonotype ranks as medium-sized (0.01 to 0.1%). The chain links TRBV29-1 to TRBJ2-2; D remains ambiguous. The CDR3 length is 11 residues. The germline gives CDR1 SQVTM, CDR2 ANQGSEA. V gave up 6 bases and J gave up 2 bases, with 4 bases separating them. CDR3 nucleotide sequence: TGCAGCGTGACAAACACCGGGGAGCTGTTTTTT. Translated: CSVTNTGELFF.

The genes are TRBV18 and TRBJ1-1; no definite D call. V was shortened by 3 bases and J by 1 base, with 15 bases between the two germline ends. This CDR3 has 16 amino acids. Germline V gives CDR1 KGHSH, CDR2 LQKENI. The CDR3 is CASSPRGGVQNTEAFF. In DNA, the CDR3 is TGTGCCAGCTCACCGCGGGGTGGGGTACAGAACACTGAAGCTTTCTTT.